The T cell receptor (beta chain) described here comes from a study of CD4 T cells in relation to SARS-CoV-2 and coronaviruses (dated by TCRdb to the early 2020s). Regarding the complete study: The ViraFEST assay cultured PBMCs with antigen for nine to eleven days, then sequenced TCR beta CDR3s to find antigen-specific clonal expansions. An HIV-1 Nef peptide pool or a culture without peptide was used as the negative reference condition. HLA restriction was mapped for shared crossreactive spike epitopes using patient-derived lymphoblastoid cell lines. The study assessed, at the TCR clonotype level, memory CD4+ T cell crossreactivity between SARS-CoV-2 and common cold coronavirus spike proteins. The Adaptive Biotechnologies TCR-sequencing kit was used to sequence samples from three pre-COVID donors and the naive versus memory experiments, while other data came from Illumina-based sequencing. A different TCR-beta assay, based on Illumina, was used to sequence expansion assays from other donors in the study. Overall results and qualifications from the work: Crossreactivity analysis centred on spike protein, so crossreactivity against other viral proteins was not assessed. Because no donor provided both pre-pandemic and post-infection samples, tracing the source of pre-existing responses was limited. Significantly weaker SARS-CoV-2-driven expansion was shown by crossreactive clones than by monoreactive clones, consistent with antigenic imprinting. The study was limited by small numbers of patients and tested TCRs. Memory CD4+ clonotypes crossrecognizing SARS-CoV-2 and at least one common cold coronavirus spike were found in roughly 59% of donors.

CD4+ T cells from unexposed donors were collected before the COVID-19 pandemic (2011-2018). The EasySep CD4+ T cell isolation kit was used to isolate CD4+ T cells once the cultures had run for roughly 9 days. Unexposed donor CD4+ T cells were tested for reactivity to SARS-CoV-2 S and N and four common cold coronavirus spike pools, as cell number allowed. Each well received two million PBMCs, cultured in IMDM supplemented with roughly 5.1% human AB serum and around 10 IU/ml IL-2. Half of the culture medium was replaced with fresh IL-2-containing medium on days 3 and 7. Triplicate replicate wells were generally used for each peptide culture condition. Leukapheresis product for the unexposed donors was purchased commercially. PBMCs were isolated from leukapheresis product or whole blood by Ficoll-Paque PLUS gradient centrifugation. PBMCs were either cryopreserved at -140°C or used fresh in the expansion assay. The QIAamp Micro DNA Kit was used to extract genomic DNA from the CD4+ T cells.

The library relied on the immunoSEQ multiplex PCR assay. Per the original workflow: Preprocessing removed nonproductive sequences and CDR3s not starting with C, not ending with F or W, or shorter than 7 amino acids. The MANAFEST web app was used to call antigen-specific clonotypes on the basis of expansion compared with the reference and with other culture wells. A clone was considered positive if the clone showed significant expansion compared with the reference culture in 2 of 3 replicate wells at an FDR below 0.05. To be called positive, a clone also had to show significant expansion compared with every other tandem well and an odds ratio greater than 5. CDR3 homology was quantified as pairwise Levenshtein distance, calculated with the stringdist R package after three terminal residues were trimmed from each end. Entries here come from immuneACCESS through TCRdb and include only in-frame sequences with V and J called. Some clones fail to appear in such tables; in the studies checked, an unresolved V gene covers under half of the shortfall, and the cause of the remainder is unknown. Clone size and the V and J calls come from that table; the DNA yielded D and trimming. The sample records about 21,000 clones, roughly 79% of which are singletons. 16% of the sample is in the top ten clones.

To note about this clone: No cognate antigen has been identified for it. Per-base qualities were not stored, and no clone one base away is much larger.

There are 13 amino acids in the CDR3, from cysteine to phenylalanine inclusive. Of all the DNA, just the CDR3 is kept, 39 bases in frame from base 1. CDR1 and CDR2 were assigned from the germline V gene as SGHRS and YFSETQ. A distance of 11 bases separates the germline ends of V and J, which lose 4 bases and 7 bases respectively. This chain joins TRBV5-1 to TRBJ1-4; the D gene is perhaps TRBD1, on 5 matching bases. The TCR was taken from a human donor in good health. Sequenced: CD4+ T cells from PBMCs, cultured in vitro. In nucleotides, the sequence is TGCGCCAGCAGCATAGACAGAGGTGAAAAACTGTTTTTT. This gives the protein CASSIDRGEKLFF.